This is a list of T cell receptor delta chains from one sample in a study of gamma-delta T cells after stem cell transplantation. TCRdb reanalysed the RT-PCR reads via CATT. The table lists over 3,000 delta-chain clones, just under 2% of them singletons, with about an eighth in the top ten. The material sequenced was gamma-delta T cells. These receptors came from a human donor. It is not recorded whose cells these are; they may come from a transplant donor. Each CDR3 is given with its conserved first and last residue. A D gene is named only where the DNA matches it firmly. Part of the rows lack a size; the others show once, few, many or a class for expanded clones.

j_call clone_size v_call d_call cdr3_aa cdr3_nt
TRDJ1 few TRDV2 TRDD3 CACDVLGTDKLIF TGTGCCTGTGACGTACTGGGGACCGATAAACTCATCTTT
TRDJ1 medium-sized TRDV2 TRDD3 CACDFILGDTRSDKLIF TGTGCCTGTGACTTTATACTGGGGGATACGCGTTCCGATAAACTCATCTTT
TRDJ1 medium-sized TRDV2 . CACDLPTSFAVGAPHTDKLIF TGTGCCTGTGACCTCCCAACCTCCTTCGCGGTGGGGGCCCCACACACCGATAAACTCATCTTT
TRDJ1 medium-sized TRDV2 TRDD3 CACDKLLGDRFSDKLIF TGTGCCTGTGACAAGCTACTGGGGGATAGGTTTTCCGATAAACTCATCTTT
TRDJ1 medium-sized TRDV2 TRDD3 CACDTIEMLPKGRTGGYAGTDKLIF TGTGCCTGTGACACCATAGAGATGCTTCCCAAGGGTCGCACTGGGGGATACGCTGGCACCGATAAACTCATCTTT
TRDJ1 few TRDV2 TRDD3 CACDTWGTHTNKLIF TGTGCCTGTGACACCTGGGGGACGCACACCAATAAACTCATCTTT
TRDJ1 few TRDV2 TRDD3 CACDALLGETSYTDKPIF TGTGCCTGTGACGCCCTACTGGGGGAAACTTCGTACACCGATAAACCCATCTTT
TRDJ1 medium-sized TRDV1 TRDD3 CALGEGLPPLYWGSPTDKLIF TGTGCTCTTGGGGAAGGCCTTCCCCCACTCTACTGGGGGTCCCCCACCGATAAACTCATCTTT
TRDJ1 medium-sized TRDV2 TRDD3 CACDPVLGDTRLIPYTDKLIF TGTGCCTGTGACCCAGTACTGGGGGATACGCGTTTAATCCCGTACACCGATAAACTCATCTTT
TRDJ1 medium-sized TRDV2 . CACGLPTSFAVGAPHTDKLIF TGTGCCTGTGGCCTCCCAACCTCCTTCGCAGTGGGGGCCCCACACACCGATAAACTCATCTTT
TRDJ1 medium-sized TRDV2 TRDD3 CACDILGDTYTDKLIF TGTGCCTGCGACATACTGGGGGATACGTACACCGATAAACTCATCTTT
TRDJ1 few TRDV3 TRDD2 CAFWARHLPTPNWGPADKLIF TGTGCCTTTTGGGCCCGCCACCTTCCTACGCCGAACTGGGGTCCGGCCGATAAACTCATCTTT
TRDJ1 medium-sized TRDV2 TRDD3 CACDPLQILGETYTDKLIF TGTGCCTGTGACCCCCTTCAGATTCTGGGGGAGACGTACACCGATAAACTCATCTTT
TRDJ1 few TRDV2 TRDD3 CACDLVGDRGYTDKLIF TGTGCCTGTGACTTGGTGGGGGATCGCGGGTACACCGATAAACTCATCTTT
TRDJ1 medium-sized TRDV2 TRDD3 CACDTLNVLGVPYTDKLIF TGTGCCTGTGACACCCTGAATGTACTGGGGGTCCCGTACACCGATAAACTCATCTTT
TRDJ1 medium-sized TRDV2 . CACDTVLGTDKLIF TGTGCCTGTGACACCGTCCTGGGCACCGATAAACTCATCTTT
TRDJ1 medium-sized TRDV2 . CARDTAPGPYTLPRKLIF TGTGCCCGTGACACCGCACCCGGGCCCTATACCCTCCCGCGCAAACTCATCTTT
TRDJ1 medium-sized TRDV2 TRDD3 CACDSVLGDRDKLIF TGTGCCTGTGACTCCGTGCTGGGGGACCGCGATAAACTCATCTTT
TRDJ1 few TRDV2 . CACDGLSGGRYIRGYTDKLIF TGTGCCTGTGATGGGTTGAGTGGGGGCCGTTACATAAGAGGGTACACCGATAAACTCATCTTT
TRDJ1 medium-sized TRDV2 TRDD3 CACDSLASLLGDIDKLIF TGTGCCTGTGATTCCTTAGCCTCTCTACTGGGGGATATCGATAAACTCATCTTT
TRDJ1 few TRDV2 TRDD3 CACGSLSPVLGDTLPHTDKLIF TGTGCCTGTGGCTCCCTATCTCCTGTACTGGGGGATACCCTCCCACACACCGATAAACTCATCTTT
TRDJ1 medium-sized TRDV2 TRDD3 CACDTVGVLGDTNKLIF TGTGCCTGTGACACCGTGGGAGTACTGGGGGATACCAATAAACTCATCTTT
TRDJ1 medium-sized TRDV2 . CACDEMGPLSTDKLIF TGTGCCTGTGACGAAATGGGGCCGCTTTCCACCGATAAACTCATCTTT
TRDJ1 . TRDV1 TRDD3 CALGARMSISFLLLGDNTYTDKLIF TGTGCTCTTGGGGCCCGTATGTCAATTTCCTTCCTATTACTGGGGGATAATACCTACACCGATAAACTCATCTTT
TRDJ1 few TRDV2 TRDD3 CACDSWGIRRDKLIF TGTGCCTGTGACAGTTGGGGGATAAGAAGGGATAAACTCATCTTT
TRDJ1 medium-sized TRDV2 TRDD3 CACDTAGGYQQRPDKLIF TGTGCCTGTGACACCGCTGGGGGATATCAGCAAAGGCCCGATAAACTCATCTTT
TRDJ1 few TRDV2 TRDD3 CACDKMKAGGSSYTDKLIF TGTGCCTGTGACAAAATGAAGGCTGGGGGATCCTCGTACACCGATAAACTCATCTTT
TRDJ1 . TRDV2 . CACGTVGGLTDKLIF TGTGCCTGTGGCACCGTAGGGGGACTCACCGATAAACTCATCTTT
TRDJ3 medium-sized TRDV2 TRDD3 CACDTVLGDTHSWDTRQMFF TGTGCCTGTGACACCGTACTGGGGGATACTCACTCCTGGGACACCCGACAGATGTTTTTC
TRDJ1 medium-sized TRDV1 TRDD3 CALGGSLEMGDVYTDKLIF TGTGCTCTTGGGGGGTCGTTGGAAATGGGGGACGTGTACACCGATAAACTCATCTTT
TRDJ3 . TRDV2 . CACDTPPTPYVSGANASWDTRQMFF TGTGCCTGTGACACCCCTCCGACCCCCTACGTTTCGGGGGCTAATGCCTCCTGGGACACCCGGCAGATGTTTTTC
TRDJ1 few TRDV2 TRDD3 CACDAVLGDYSKYTDKLIF TGTGCCTGTGACGCCGTACTGGGGGATTATTCAAAGTACACCGATAAACTCATCTTT
TRDJ1 medium-sized TRDV2 TRDD3 CACDTEFGVGELHTDKLIF TGTGCCTGTGACACTGAGTTTGGGGTGGGGGAGCTCCACACCGATAAACTCATCTTT
TRDJ1 few TRDV2 . CACDTVTDPSGDYTDKLIF TGTGCCTGTGACACCGTCACAGATCCTTCGGGGGACTACACCGATAAACTCATCTTT
TRDJ1 medium-sized TRDV2 . CACDSLSGGTDKLIF TGTGCCTGTGACAGTCTATCCGGCGGTACCGATAAACTCATCTTT
TRDJ1 medium-sized TRDV2 TRDD3 CACDTLHSYPNHPRPLGDPLNYTDKLIF TGTGCCTGTGACACTTTACATTCCTACCCCAACCACCCACGGCCACTGGGGGATCCGTTAAACTACACCGATAAACTCATCTTT
TRDJ1 medium-sized TRDV2 TRDD3 CACDTVGTGGYPSYTDKLIF TGTGCCTGTGACACCGTGGGTACTGGGGGATACCCCTCGTACACCGATAAACTCATCTTT
TRDJ1 medium-sized TRDV1 TRDD3 CALGALRLLPFLLLGDPDKLIF TGTGCTCTTGGGGCCCTTCGCCTCCTTCCTTTTTTATTACTGGGGGATCCTGATAAACTCATCTTT
TRDJ1 medium-sized TRDV2 . CACDTLYEVEDTDKLIF TGTGCCTGTGACACTCTCTACGAAGTAGAAGACACCGATAAACTCATCTTT
TRDJ1 medium-sized TRDV1 TRDD3 CALGAFFGGYKTDKLIF TGTGCTCTTGGGGCGTTTTTTGGGGGATACAAAACCGATAAACTCATCTTT